The sequence of this T cell receptor (beta chain) was determined in a study of shared clonotypes between healthy human individuals. Germline-derived CDR1 and CDR2 are SQVTM and ANQGSEA. V was pared by 6 bases and J by 0 bases, with 13 bases between. The CDR3 length is 14 residues. This clone was found once. TCRdb's copy holds only in-frame clones and misses some; the assay was immunoSEQ multiplex PCR. The sample has roughly 520,000 clones, 90% to 97% seen once; the top ten hold about 0.06%. The V gene is TRBV29-1, the J gene TRBJ2-3, with D possibly being TRBD2 (7 bases). The clonotype comes from a woman aged 30 to 39 in good health. The sample consisted of naive CD4+ T cells sorted from blood. Regarding subset: CD45RA+ positively selected. This CDR3 reads CSVVRGASTDTQYF. CDR3 in DNA: TGCAGCGTAGTCCGGGGGGCTAGCACAGATACGCAGTATTTT.